A single sample is the source of the 2 T cell receptor beta chains below, sequenced in a study of CD8+CD57+ T cells in acquired aplastic anemia. Genomic DNA served as template for TCR beta VDJ and CDR3 profiling. TCRdb processed the reads anew with MiXCR; each CDR3 protein has one entry. Altogether 89,000 or so distinct CDR3 sequences are present, around 68% being singletons, with the ten largest covering 65%. Whoever was chosen for sequencing had shown CD8+CD57+ cell expansion by flow cytometry. What was sequenced was sorted CD4+, CD8+, or CD8+CD57+ T cells (not recorded which) from PBMCs. The receptors here all came from a human donor with aplastic anemia.

This chain uses TRBV25-1 with TRBJ1-1, with D perhaps TRBD1 (5 bases). Trimming stripped 3 bases from V and 5 bases from J, with 10 bases between. The germline V gene has CDR1 MGHDK and CDR2 SYGVNS. There are 13 residues in the CDR3. The CDR3: CASSEAGRTEAFF. As DNA, the CDR3 is TGTGCCAGCAGTGAGGCAGGGAGGACTGAAGCTTTCTTT.

V gene TRBV24-1 combines with J gene TRBJ2-3; TRBD2 agrees at 7 bases. Germline CDR1 KGHDR, CDR2 SFDVKD. The junction had 3 bases not matched to a gene; V was cut back by 4 bases and J by 3 bases. The CDR3 length is 14 residues. For the CDR3, the DNA is TGTGCCACCAGTGAGAGGGGAGGGACAGATACGCAGTATTTT. Its translation is CATSERGGTDTQYF.